This entry concerns a single TCR beta chain. This sample is drawn from a study of blood T cell repertoires in COVID-19. Study information: T cells, B-cell-depleted T cells, or PBMCs provided the cDNA or gDNA that served as material.

In the original analysis: From reference gene primer amplification, estimates of nucleated cell counts were derived. Here immunoSEQ multiplex PCR was the method, and the copy in TCRdb shows in-frame clones only, minus some. The DNA was the basis for D and trimming; V, J and clone size are from that table. This table has roughly 110,000 clones, approximately 85% appearing once. V lost 4 bases to trimming and J lost 4 bases, with 13 bases between them. This CDR3 has 15 residues. Germline V gene lookup returns CDR1 SEHNR and CDR2 FQNEAQ (reference sequence). The origin of this receptor is a man aged 35 to 55 with acute or convalescent COVID-19. The rearrangement uses TRBV7-9 and TRBJ2-2; the D gene is possibly TRBD1 (5 bases). The sequenced sample was peripheral blood. CDR3 in DNA: TGTGCCAGCAGCTCCTATGACAGACTCACCGGGGAGCTGTTTTTT. It is translated as CASSSYDRLTGELFF.